This T cell receptor (beta chain) originates from a study of blood T cell repertoires in COVID-19 (dated by TCRdb to the early 2020s). Background for the entire study: The collaborator samples originated in the United States, Italy and Spain and spanned the acute and convalescent phases of COVID-19. The repertoires were made available in a free public database intended to serve as a resource for research on the immune response to SARS-CoV-2. Deeply sampled blood TCRbeta repertoires from subjects exposed to, actively infected with, or recovered from COVID-19 were included in the dataset. The material from the prospective study consisted of cDNA or gDNA derived from T cells, B-cell-depleted T cells, or PBMCs. Sample metadata almost always included a de-identified subject ID, COVID-19 status, age in years and sex. Samples were obtained from the ongoing ImmuneRACE study (first 160 participants) and from some 1,300 subjects provided by 6 global collaborators. Where available, HLA class I and class II types were obtained from metadata supplied by the sample provider rather than from assay-based typing.

The investigation overall reported the following: Clinical and demographic metadata were provided uncurated, with the amount varying by source and participant.

The collaborating institutions used their own protocols to collect whole blood in K2EDTA tubes. Collaborator samples were shipped for TCRbeta analysis as frozen whole blood, isolated PBMCs, or DNA extracted from either sample type. Trimmed from V: 6 bases; trimmed from J: 4 bases; junction bases lacking a gene match: 5. CDR3 length: 15 amino acids, cysteine to phenylalanine. Of all the DNA, just the CDR3 is kept, 45 bases in frame from base 1. The germline V gene sets CDR1 to MNHEY and CDR2 to SVGAGI. The immunoSEQ Assay, a bias-controlled multiplex PCR, was used to amplify TCRbeta CDR3 regions from genomic DNA. For the original study's pipeline: Nucleated cell counts per sample were estimated from amplification of reference gene primers within the assay. To quantify the absolute abundance of each unique TCRbeta CDR3 rearrangement, sequence reads were collapsed and filtered. For each sample, productive Simpson clonality was calculated by taking the square root of Simpson's diversity index across productive rearrangements. What TCRdb holds here is the immuneACCESS table cut down to in-frame rearrangements. Part of the clones is not present; checked against another copy, under half of the missing clones reflect an unresolved V gene, and the others are unexplained. That table supplies the V and J calls and clone size; D and trimming were determined from the DNA. The sample table contains approximately 300,000 clones; only one count was recorded for about 86% of them. The ten largest make up roughly 1.1% of the sample.

This clone was counted once. Its target antigen remains unknown. No much larger clone is present one base from it, and per-base qualities are unavailable. This clonotype was obtained from a woman aged 50 to 60 with acute or convalescent COVID-19. The V and J segments used are TRBV6-5 and TRBJ2-2, and TRBD1 matches 10 of the central bases. The sample was peripheral blood. The nucleotide sequence is TGTGCCAGCAGAAGACAGGGGGCCGGCACCGGGGAGCTGTTTTTT. Translated, this gives CASRRQGAGTGELFF.